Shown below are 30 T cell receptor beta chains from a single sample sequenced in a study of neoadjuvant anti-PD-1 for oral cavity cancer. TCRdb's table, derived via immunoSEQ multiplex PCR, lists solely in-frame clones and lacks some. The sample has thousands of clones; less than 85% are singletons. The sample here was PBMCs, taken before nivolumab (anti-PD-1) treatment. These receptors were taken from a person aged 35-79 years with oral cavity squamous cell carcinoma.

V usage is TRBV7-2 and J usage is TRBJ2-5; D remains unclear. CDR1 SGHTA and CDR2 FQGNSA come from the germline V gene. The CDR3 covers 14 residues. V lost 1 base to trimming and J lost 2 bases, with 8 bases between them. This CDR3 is CASSLGVVQETQYF. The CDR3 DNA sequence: TGTGCCAGCAGCTTAGGTGTAGTTCAAGAGACCCAGTACTTC.

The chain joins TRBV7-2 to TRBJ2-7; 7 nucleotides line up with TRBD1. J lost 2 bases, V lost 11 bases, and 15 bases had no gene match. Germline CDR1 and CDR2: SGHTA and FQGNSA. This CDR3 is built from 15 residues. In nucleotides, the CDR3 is TGTGCCTCCCAGCCTGAGTGGACAGGCCCCTACGAGCAGTACTTC. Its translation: CASQPEWTGPYEQYF.

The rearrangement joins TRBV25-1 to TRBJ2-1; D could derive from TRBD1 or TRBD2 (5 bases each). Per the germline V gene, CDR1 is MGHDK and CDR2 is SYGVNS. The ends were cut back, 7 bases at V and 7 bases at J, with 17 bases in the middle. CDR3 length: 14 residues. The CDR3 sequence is CASTRDLAGNEQFF. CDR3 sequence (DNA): TGTGCCAGCACCCGGGACCTGGCAGGGAATGAGCAGTTCTTC.

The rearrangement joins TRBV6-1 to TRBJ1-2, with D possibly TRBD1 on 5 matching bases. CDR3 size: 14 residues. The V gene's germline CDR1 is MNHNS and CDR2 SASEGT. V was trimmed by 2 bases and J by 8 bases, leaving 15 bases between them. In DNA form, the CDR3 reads TGTGCCAGCAGTGAAAACAATGGGGCTTGGGGCTACACCTTC. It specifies CASSENNGAWGYTF.

CDR3 coding DNA: TGTGCCAGCAGTGGACAGGGATCTGGGGCCAACGTCCTGACTTTC. Translated, it gives CASSGQGSGANVLTF. The V gene is TRBV2, the J gene TRBJ2-6; 7 nucleotides align to TRBD1. The J segment lost 1 base and the V segment lost 4 bases, leaving 1 base of the junction unmatched. The CDR3 has 15 residues. Germline assignment: CDR1 SNHLY and CDR2 FYNNEI.

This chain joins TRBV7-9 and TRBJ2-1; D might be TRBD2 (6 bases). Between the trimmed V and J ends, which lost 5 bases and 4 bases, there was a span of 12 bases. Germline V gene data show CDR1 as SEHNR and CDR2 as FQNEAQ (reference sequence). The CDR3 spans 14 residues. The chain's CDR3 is CASSASGGYNEQFF. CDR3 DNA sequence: TGTGCCAGCAGCGCTAGTGGGGGGTACAATGAGCAGTTCTTC.

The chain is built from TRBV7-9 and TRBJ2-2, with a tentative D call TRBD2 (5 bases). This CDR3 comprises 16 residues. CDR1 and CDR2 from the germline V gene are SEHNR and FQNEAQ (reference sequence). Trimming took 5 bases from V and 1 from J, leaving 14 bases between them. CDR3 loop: CASSLRVGLNTGELFF. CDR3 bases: TGTGCCAGCAGCCTGAGGGTGGGATTGAACACCGGGGAGCTGTTTTTT. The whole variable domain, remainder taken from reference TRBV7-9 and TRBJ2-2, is DTGVSQNPRHKITKRGQNVTFRCDPISEHNRLYWYRQTLGQGPEFLTYFQNEAQLEKSRLLSDRFSAERPKGSFSTLEIQRTEQGDSAMYLCASSLRVGLNTGELFFGEGSRLTVL.

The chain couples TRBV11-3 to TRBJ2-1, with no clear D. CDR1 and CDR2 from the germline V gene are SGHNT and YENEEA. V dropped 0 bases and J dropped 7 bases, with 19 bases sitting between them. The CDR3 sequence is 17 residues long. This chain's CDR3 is CASSLDRVDKGQNEQFF. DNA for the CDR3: TGTGCCAGCAGCTTAGACCGCGTTGACAAAGGTCAAAATGAGCAGTTCTTC.

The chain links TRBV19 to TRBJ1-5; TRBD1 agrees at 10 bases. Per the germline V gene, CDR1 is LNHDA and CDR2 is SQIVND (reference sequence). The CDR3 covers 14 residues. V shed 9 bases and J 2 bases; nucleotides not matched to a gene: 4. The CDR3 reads CARQGQGRNQPQHF. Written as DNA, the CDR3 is TGTGCCAGACAGGGACAGGGGCGCAATCAGCCCCAGCATTTT. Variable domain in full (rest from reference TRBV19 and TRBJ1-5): DGGITQSPKYLFRKEGQNVTLSCEQNLNHDAMYWYRQDPGQGLRLIYYSQIVNDFQKGDIAEGYSVSREKKESFPLTVTSAQKNPTAFYLCARQGQGRNQPQHFGDGTRLSIL.

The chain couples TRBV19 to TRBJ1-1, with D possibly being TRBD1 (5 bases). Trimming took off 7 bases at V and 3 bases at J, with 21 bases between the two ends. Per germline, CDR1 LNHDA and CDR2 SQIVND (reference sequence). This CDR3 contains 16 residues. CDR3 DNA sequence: TGTGCCAGTACCATGGGCCCAGGGCTACTGGACACTGAAGCTTTCTTT. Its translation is CASTMGPGLLDTEAFF.

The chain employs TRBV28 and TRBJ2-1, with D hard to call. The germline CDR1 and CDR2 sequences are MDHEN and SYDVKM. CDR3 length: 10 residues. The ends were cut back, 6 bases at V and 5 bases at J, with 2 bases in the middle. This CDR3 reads CASRNNEQFF. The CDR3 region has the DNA TGTGCCAGCAGGAACAATGAGCAGTTCTTC.

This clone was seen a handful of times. This CDR3 reads CASSLGGPRDTDTQYF. CDR3 coding DNA: TGTGCCAGCAGCTTGGGTGGACCGAGAGACACAGATACGCAGTATTTT. The chain is built from TRBV5-4 and TRBJ2-3; D gene unclear. Germline V CDR1 and CDR2: SGHNT, YYREEE (reference sequence). Trimming pared 0 bases from V and 2 bases from J, leaving 13 bases between. The CDR3 covers 16 residues.

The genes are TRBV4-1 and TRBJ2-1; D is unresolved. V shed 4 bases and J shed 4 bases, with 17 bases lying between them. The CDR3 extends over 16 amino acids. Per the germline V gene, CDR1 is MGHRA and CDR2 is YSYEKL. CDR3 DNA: TGCGCCAGCAGCCCCGGCCCTTCGCATGGGTACAATGAGCAGTTCTTC. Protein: CASSPGPSHGYNEQFF.

Here the CDR3 DNA reads TGTGCCAGCAGCACCCGGACAGGGGGTAGGACAGATACGCAGTATTTT. Translated, it gives CASSTRTGGRTDTQYF. V gene TRBV5-6 combines with J gene TRBJ2-3, with 10 bases fitting TRBD1. The germline V gene encodes CDR1 SGHDT and CDR2 YYEEEE. J lost 3 bases, V lost 4 bases, and 8 bases had no gene match. The CDR3 totals 16 residues.

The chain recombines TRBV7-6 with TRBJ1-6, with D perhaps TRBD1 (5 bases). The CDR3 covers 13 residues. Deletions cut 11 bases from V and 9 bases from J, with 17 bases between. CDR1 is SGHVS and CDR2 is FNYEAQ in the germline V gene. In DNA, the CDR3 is TGTGCCTCGGGGGGTATTTCTCCTTCACCCCTCCACTTT. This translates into CASGGISPSPLHF.

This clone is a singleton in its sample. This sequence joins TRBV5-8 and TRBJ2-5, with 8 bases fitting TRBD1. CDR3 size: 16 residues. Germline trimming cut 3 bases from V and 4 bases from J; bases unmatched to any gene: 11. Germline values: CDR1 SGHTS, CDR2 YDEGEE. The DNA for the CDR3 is TGTGCCAGCAGCTCATACAGGGGGGATCGAAGAGAGACCCAGTACTTC. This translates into CASSSYRGDRRETQYF.

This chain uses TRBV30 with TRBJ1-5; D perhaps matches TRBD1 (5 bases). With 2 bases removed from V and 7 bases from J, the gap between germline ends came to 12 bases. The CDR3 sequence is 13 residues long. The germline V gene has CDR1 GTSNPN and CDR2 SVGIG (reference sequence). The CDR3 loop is CAWSLGLGQPQHF. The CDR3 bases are TGTGCCTGGAGTTTGGGGCTTGGCCAGCCCCAGCATTTT.

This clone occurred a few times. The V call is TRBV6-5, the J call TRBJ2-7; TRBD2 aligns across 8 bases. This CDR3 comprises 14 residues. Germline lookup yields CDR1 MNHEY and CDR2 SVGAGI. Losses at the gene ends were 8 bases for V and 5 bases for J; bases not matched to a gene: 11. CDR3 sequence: CASAPGGGVNEQYF. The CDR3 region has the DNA TGTGCCAGCGCTCCGGGAGGGGGGGTCAACGAGCAGTACTTC.

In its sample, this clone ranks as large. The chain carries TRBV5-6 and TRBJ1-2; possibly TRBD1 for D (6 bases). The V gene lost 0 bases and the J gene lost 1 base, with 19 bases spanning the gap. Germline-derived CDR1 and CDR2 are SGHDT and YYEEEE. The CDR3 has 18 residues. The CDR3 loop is CASSLGVRGRQLNYGYTF. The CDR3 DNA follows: TGTGCCAGCAGCTTGGGGGTCAGGGGCCGGCAACTTAACTATGGCTACACCTTC.

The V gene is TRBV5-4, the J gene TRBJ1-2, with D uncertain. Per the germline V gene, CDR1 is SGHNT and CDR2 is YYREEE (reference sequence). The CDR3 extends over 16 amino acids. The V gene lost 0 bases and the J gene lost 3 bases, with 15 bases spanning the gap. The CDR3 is CASSLDHWVEDYGYTF. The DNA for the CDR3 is TGTGCCAGCAGCTTGGACCATTGGGTGGAGGACTATGGCTACACCTTC.

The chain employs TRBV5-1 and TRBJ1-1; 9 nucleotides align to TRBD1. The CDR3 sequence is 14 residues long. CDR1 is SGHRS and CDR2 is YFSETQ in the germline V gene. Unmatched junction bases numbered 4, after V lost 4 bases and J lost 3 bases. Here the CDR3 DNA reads TGCGCCAGCAGCCGACAGGGGGAGGACACTGAAGCTTTCTTT. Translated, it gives CASSRQGEDTEAFF.

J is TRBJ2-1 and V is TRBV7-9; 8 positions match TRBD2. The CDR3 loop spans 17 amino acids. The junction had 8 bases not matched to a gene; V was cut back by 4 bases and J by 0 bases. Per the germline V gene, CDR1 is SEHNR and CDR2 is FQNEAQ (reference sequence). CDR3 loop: CASSSDYGGDSYNEQFF. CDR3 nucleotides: TGTGCCAGCAGCTCCGACTACGGGGGGGACTCCTACAATGAGCAGTTCTTC.

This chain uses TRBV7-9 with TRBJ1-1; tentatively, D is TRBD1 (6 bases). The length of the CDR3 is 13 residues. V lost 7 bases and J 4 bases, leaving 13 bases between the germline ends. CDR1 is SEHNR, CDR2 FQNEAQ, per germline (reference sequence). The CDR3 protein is CASIKTGTTEAFF. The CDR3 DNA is TGTGCCAGCATAAAAACAGGGACCACTGAAGCTTTCTTT. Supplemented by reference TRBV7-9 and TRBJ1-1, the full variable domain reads DTGVSQNPRHKITKRGQNVTFRCDPISEHNRLYWYRQTLGQGPEFLTYFQNEAQLEKSRLLSDRFSAERPKGSFSTLEIQRTEQGDSAMYLCASIKTGTTEAFFGQGTRLTVV.

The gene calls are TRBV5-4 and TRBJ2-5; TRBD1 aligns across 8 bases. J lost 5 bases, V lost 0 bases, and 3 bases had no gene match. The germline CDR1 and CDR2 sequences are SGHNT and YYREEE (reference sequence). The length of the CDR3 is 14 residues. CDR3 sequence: CASSLDGQGETQYF. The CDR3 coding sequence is TGTGCCAGCAGCTTGGACGGACAGGGTGAGACCCAGTACTTC.

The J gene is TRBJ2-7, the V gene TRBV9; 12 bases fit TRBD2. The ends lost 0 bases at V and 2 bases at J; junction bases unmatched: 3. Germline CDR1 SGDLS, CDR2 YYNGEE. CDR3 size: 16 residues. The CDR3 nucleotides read TGTGCCAGCAGCGTAGAAGCTAGCGGGGGGGCCTACGAGCAGTACTTC. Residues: CASSVEASGGAYEQYF. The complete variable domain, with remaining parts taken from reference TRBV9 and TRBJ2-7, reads DSGVTQTPKHLITATGQRVTLRCSPRSGDLSVYWYQQSLDQGLQFLIQYYNGEERAKGNILERFSAQQFPDLHSELNLSSLELGDSALYFCASSVEASGGAYEQYFGPGTRLTVT.

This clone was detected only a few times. In nucleotides, the CDR3 is TGTGCCAGCAGCTTACCCCCGGCAGGGAAGGACTATGGCTACACCTTC. This translates into CASSLPPAGKDYGYTF. The chain employs TRBV7-2 and TRBJ1-2; D might be TRBD1 (5 bases). V lost 2 bases and J 3 bases, leaving 16 bases between the germline ends. The CDR3 runs to 16 residues. From germline, CDR1 is SGHTA and CDR2 FQGNSA.

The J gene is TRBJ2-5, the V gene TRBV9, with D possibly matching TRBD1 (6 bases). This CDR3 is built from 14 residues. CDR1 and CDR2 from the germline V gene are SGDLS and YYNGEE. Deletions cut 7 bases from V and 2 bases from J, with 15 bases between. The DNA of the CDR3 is TGTGCCAGCGGCGGGTGGGGGCAGCAAGAGACCCAGTACTTC. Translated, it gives CASGGWGQQETQYF. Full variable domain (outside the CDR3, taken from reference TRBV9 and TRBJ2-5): DSGVTQTPKHLITATGQRVTLRCSPRSGDLSVYWYQQSLDQGLQFLIQYYNGEERAKGNILERFSAQQFPDLHSELNLSSLELGDSALYFCASGGWGQQETQYFGPGTRLLVL.

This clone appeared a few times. The chain's CDR3 is CASSIKGAYYGYTF. In DNA, the CDR3 is TGTGCCAGTAGTATTAAAGGGGCATACTATGGCTACACCTTC. The chain carries TRBV19 and TRBJ1-2, with D maybe TRBD1 (5 bases). The CDR3 runs to 14 residues. V was clipped by 3 bases and J by 3 bases, with 11 bases between them. Per germline, CDR1 LNHDA and CDR2 SQIVND (reference sequence).

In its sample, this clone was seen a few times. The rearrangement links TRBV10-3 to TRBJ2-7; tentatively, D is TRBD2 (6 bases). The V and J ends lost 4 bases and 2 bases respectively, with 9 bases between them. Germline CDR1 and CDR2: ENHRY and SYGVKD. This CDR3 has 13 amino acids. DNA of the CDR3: TGTGCCATCAGTGGGGGGGTCGCCTACGAGCAGTACTTC. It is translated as CAISGGVAYEQYF.

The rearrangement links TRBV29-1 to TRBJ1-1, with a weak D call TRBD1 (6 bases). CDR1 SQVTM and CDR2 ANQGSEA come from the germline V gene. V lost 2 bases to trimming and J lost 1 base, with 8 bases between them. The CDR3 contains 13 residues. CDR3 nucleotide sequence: TGCAGCGTTGAAAGGACAGCGAACACTGAAGCTTTCTTT. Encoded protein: CSVERTANTEAFF.